Below, one T cell receptor (beta chain) is given with its context. Its antigen remains unknown. Relative to the germline gene, one junction end is altered; a read error may explain this. These data originate in a study of T cells after yellow fever vaccination. This CDR3 is 15 amino acids long. The germline V gene has CDR1 SGHTA and CDR2 FQGNSA. General study points: Researchers noted that a small share of clonotypes showed up in both CD4 and CD8 compartments. Most primary-vaccination clones recurred post-booster (approximately 95% CD4, roughly 90% CD8).

Researchers made TCR cDNA using 5'RACE template switching, and this step added a universal primer site and UMIs. TCRdb re-analysed the 5' RACE reads in MiXCR, keeping a single row per CDR3 protein. The table records some 500,000 distinct CDR3 sequences, roughly 12% of them present only once. The rearrangement links TRBV7-2 to TRBJ2-1, with TRBD2 matching over 9 bases. The source material was PBMCs, sampled on the day of the yellow fever booster vaccination. The TCR sequence derives from a young man who received the YFV17D yellow fever vaccine. Here the CDR3 DNA reads TGTGCCAGCAGATCGACTAGCGGAGGGTACAATGAGCTGTTCTTC. Translating it yields CASRSTSGGYNELFF.